The clone carrying this T cell receptor beta chain was counted ten times or more. Its matching antigen is unknown. TCRdb used MiXCR to reprocess the 5' RACE reads, holding one entry per CDR3 protein. Among fewer than 10,000 distinct CDR3 sequences listed, about 4.5% were seen once. The entry originates in a study of spatial heterogeneity in lung cancer. The overall study: Matched bulk RNA-seq yielded a T cell module score, and TCR transcript counts in tumor regions correlated strongly with that score.

The sample's time point: sample taken at primary tumor resection. Study observations and caveats: Intratumoral expanded alpha and beta TCR counts were found to track tumor mutation counts.

Germline CDR1 reads MNHNS; CDR2 reads SASEGT. This CDR3 spans 16 amino acids. Trimming cost V 8 bases and J 0 bases; bases outside gene matches: 9. This sample comprised lung tumor tissue, obtained at surgery. The rearrangement uses TRBV6-1 and TRBJ1-5, with 8 bases aligning to TRBD1. This TCR derives from a female donor with early-stage non-small cell lung cancer. The DNA of the CDR3 is TGTGCCAGCCGGCCTAGGACAGGGAATAGCAATCAGCCCCAGCATTTT. Its protein product is CASRPRTGNSNQPQHF.